Detailed here is one T cell receptor (beta chain). Repertoires were generated with immunoSEQ multiplex PCR, while TCRdb's copy carries only in-frame clones and drops some. The sample has 200,000 or so clones, approximately 94% seen once; the top ten hold roughly 10%. CDR3 length: 14 amino acids. Germline V gene data show CDR1 as SGHDT and CDR2 as YYEEEE. V was pared by 3 bases and J by 3 bases, with 13 bases between. This sample is part of a study of T cell responses to AZD1222 COVID-19 vaccine. The chain joins TRBV5-6 to TRBJ2-7, with a weak D call TRBD2 (6 bases). The input for sequencing was peripheral blood, taken on day 0 of AZD1222 vaccination. This receptor was identified in an adult in good health. The CDR3 nucleotides are TGTGCCAGCAGCTCTGGACTATCGATCTACGAGCAGTACTTC. Translation gives CASSSGLSIYEQYF. Full variable domain (rest looked up from reference TRBV5-6 and TRBJ2-7): DAGVTQSPTHLIKTRGQQVTLRCSPKSGHDTVSWYQQALGQGPQFIFQYYEEEERQRGNFPDRFSGHQFPNYSSELNVNALLLGDSALYLCASSSGLSIYEQYFGPGTRLTVT.